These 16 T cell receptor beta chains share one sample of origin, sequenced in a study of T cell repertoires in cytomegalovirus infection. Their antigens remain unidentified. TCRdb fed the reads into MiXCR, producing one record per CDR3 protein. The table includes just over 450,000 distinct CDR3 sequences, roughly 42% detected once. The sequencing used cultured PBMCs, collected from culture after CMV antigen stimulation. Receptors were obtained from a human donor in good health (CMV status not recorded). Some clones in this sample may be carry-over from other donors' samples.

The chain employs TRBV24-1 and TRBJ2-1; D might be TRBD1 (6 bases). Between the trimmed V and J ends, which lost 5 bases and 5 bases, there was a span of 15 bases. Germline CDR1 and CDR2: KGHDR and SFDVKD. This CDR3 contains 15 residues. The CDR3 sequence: CATSAAGDPNNEQFF. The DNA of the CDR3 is TGTGCCACCAGTGCGGCAGGGGACCCCAACAATGAGCAGTTCTTC.

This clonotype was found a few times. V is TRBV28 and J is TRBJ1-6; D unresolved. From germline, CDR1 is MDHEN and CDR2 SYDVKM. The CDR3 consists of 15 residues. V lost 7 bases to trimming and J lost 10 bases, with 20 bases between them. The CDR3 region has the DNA TGTGCCAGCACCCCAAGGGCAGAAACGGTATCACCCCTCCACTTT. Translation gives CASTPRAETVSPLHF.

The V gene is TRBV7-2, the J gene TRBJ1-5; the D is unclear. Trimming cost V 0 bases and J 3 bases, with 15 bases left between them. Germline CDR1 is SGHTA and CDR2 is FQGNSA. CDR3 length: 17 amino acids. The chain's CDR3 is CASSLASGPAYNQPQHF. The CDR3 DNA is TGTGCCAGCAGCTTAGCATCGGGTCCGGCGTACAATCAGCCCCAGCATTTT.

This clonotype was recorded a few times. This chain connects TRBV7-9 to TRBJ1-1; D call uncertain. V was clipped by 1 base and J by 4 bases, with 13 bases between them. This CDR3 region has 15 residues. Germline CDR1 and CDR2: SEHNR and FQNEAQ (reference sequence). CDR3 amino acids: CASSLDRQAGTEAFF. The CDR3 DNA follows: TGTGCCAGCAGCTTAGATAGGCAGGCGGGCACTGAAGCTTTCTTT.

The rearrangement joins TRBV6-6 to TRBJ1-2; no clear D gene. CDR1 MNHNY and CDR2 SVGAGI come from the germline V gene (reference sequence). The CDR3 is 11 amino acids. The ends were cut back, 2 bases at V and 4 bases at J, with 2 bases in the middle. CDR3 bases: TGTGCCAGCAGTTACAGCTATGGCTACACCTTC. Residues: CASSYSYGYTF.

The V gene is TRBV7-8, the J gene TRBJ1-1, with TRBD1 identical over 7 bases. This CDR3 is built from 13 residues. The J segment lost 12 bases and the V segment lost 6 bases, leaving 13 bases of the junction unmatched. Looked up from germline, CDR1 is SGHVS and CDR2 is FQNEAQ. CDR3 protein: CASRQHPGQRTFF. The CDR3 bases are TGTGCCAGCAGGCAGCATCCGGGACAGAGAACTTTCTTT.

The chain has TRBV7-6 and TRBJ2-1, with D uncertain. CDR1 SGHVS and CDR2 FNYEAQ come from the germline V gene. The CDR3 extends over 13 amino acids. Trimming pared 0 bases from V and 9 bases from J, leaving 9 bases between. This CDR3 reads CASSLAPPAEQFF. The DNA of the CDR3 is TGTGCCAGCAGCTTAGCCCCCCCGGCTGAGCAGTTCTTC.

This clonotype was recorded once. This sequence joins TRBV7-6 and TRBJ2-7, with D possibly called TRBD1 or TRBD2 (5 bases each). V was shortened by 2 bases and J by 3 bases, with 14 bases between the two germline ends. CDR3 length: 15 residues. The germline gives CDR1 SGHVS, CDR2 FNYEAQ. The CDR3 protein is CASSLIGGNFYEQYF. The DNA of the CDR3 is TGTGCCAGCAGCTTAATTGGGGGAAATTTCTACGAGCAGTACTTC.

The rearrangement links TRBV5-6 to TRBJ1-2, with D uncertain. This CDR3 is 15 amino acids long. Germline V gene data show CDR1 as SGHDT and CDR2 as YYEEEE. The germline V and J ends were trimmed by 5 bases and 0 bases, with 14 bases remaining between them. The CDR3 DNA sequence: TGTGCCAGCAGTCCTACTCCGGGTCCTAACTATGGCTACACCTTC. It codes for CASSPTPGPNYGYTF.

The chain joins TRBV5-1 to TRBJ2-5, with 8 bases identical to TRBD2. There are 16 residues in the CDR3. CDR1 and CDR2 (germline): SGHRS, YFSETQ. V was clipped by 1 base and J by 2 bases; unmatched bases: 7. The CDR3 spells CASSLFGLAAQETQYF. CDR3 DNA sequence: TGCGCCAGCAGCTTGTTCGGACTAGCAGCACAAGAGACCCAGTACTTC.

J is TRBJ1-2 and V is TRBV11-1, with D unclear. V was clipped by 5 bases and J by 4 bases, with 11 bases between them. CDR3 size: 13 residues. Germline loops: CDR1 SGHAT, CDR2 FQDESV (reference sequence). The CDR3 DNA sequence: TGTGCCAGCAGCCAGCGAAGATCCTATGGCTACACCTTC. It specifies CASSQRRSYGYTF.

CDR3: CSASVGLAGGGDTQYF. Here the CDR3 DNA reads TGCAGTGCGAGTGTGGGACTAGCGGGAGGAGGAGATACGCAGTATTTT. The chain is built from TRBV20-1 and TRBJ2-3; 15 nucleotides match TRBD2. This CDR3 contains 16 residues. The junction had 9 bases not matched to a gene; V was cut back by 6 bases and J by 5 bases. Germline values: CDR1 DFQATT, CDR2 SNEGSKA (reference sequence).

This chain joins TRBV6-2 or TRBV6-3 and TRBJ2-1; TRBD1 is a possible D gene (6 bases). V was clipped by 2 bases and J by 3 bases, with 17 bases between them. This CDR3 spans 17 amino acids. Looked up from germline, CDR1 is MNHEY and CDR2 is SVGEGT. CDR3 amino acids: CASSYTRGTQNYNEQFF. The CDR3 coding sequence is TGTGCCAGCAGTTACACGAGAGGGACACAGAACTACAATGAGCAGTTCTTC.

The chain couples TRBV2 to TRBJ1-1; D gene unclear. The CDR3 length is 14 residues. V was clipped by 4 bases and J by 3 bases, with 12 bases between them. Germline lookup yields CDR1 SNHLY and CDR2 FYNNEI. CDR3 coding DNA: TGTGCCAGCAGTGCTTGGGAATCGGACACTGAAGCTTTCTTT. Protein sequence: CASSAWESDTEAFF.

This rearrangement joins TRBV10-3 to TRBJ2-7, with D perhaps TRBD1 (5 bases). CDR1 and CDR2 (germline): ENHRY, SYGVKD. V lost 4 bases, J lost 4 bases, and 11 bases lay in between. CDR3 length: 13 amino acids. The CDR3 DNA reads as TGTGCCATCAGTGGAGGAAAGGGGTACGAGCAGTACTTC. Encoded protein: CAISGGKGYEQYF.

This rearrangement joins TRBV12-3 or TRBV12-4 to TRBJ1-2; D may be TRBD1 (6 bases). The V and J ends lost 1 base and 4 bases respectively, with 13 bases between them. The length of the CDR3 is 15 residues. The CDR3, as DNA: TGTGCCAGCAGTTTAGGGCAGGGGACCTTCTATGGCTACACCTTC. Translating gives CASSLGQGTFYGYTF.